A selection of T cell receptor beta chains follows, all from one sample in a study of early stage breast cancer tumors. This table comes from immunoSEQ multiplex PCR, and its TCRdb copy is limited to in-frame clones, with some not included. This sample has about 30,000 clones, with about 70% found just once. Sequenced: blood. These receptors all stem from a person aged 50 to 59 with breast cancer. The conserved cysteine and the conserved F or W are not part of the CDR3 here. D genes are given only for firm matches.

V gene,D gene,J gene,CDR3 protein
TRBV27,.,TRBJ1-1,ASSTEQSTTEAF
TRBV9,TRBD2,TRBJ2-3,ASSVTSGGFTDTQY
TRBV4-3,.,TRBJ2-3,ASSQAWRDTQY
TRBV7-9,TRBD2,TRBJ2-1,ASSPASGDNEQF
TRBV6-5,.,TRBJ2-7,ASSKNAVALYEQY
TRBV27,.,TRBJ1-2,ASSLASTANYGYT
TRBV4-3,TRBD1,TRBJ2-7,ASSQNLGTGSDEQY
TRBV4-2,TRBD2,TRBJ2-4,ASSQDGLAGRRDIQY
TRBV7-2,.,TRBJ1-5,ASSLRDAQGPQH
TRBV6-6,TRBD2,TRBJ2-2,AGRAGGRTGELF
TRBV5-5,TRBD2,TRBJ2-1,ASSLLAGGGNEQF
TRBV6-6,.,TRBJ1-3,ASSYGDVGTGNTIY
TRBV10-3,.,TRBJ1-3,AIRDSPGTSSGNTIY
TRBV9,TRBD2,TRBJ2-3,ASSPLAGGRGDTQY
TRBV19,TRBD1,TRBJ2-1,ASNTDRSLFNEQF
TRBV30,.,TRBJ2-7,AWTHQSFQY
TRBV5-1,TRBD2,TRBJ2-1,ASSYLAGAYNEQF
TRBV7-9,TRBD1,TRBJ2-7,ASSLVDRPDEQY
TRBV7-8,TRBD2,TRBJ2-1,ASSFLAGRGNEQF
TRBV19,TRBD2,TRBJ2-1,ASTATSGTSSEQF
TRBV19,TRBD1,TRBJ2-7,ASSPGTGTYEQY
TRBV5-1,.,TRBJ1-1,ASSLNGYTEAF
TRBV9,.,TRBJ1-2,ASSVVAGTVSGYT
TRBV19,TRBD1,TRBJ2-2,ASSSRTGSNTGELF
TRBV19,.,TRBJ2-1,ASENKGGPV
TRBV7-3,.,TRBJ1-6,ASSFGSNNSPLH
TRBV6-5,.,TRBJ2-1,ASHQGSNEQF
TRBV7-9,.,TRBJ2-5,ASSPSRAYPYQETQY
TRBV5-8,TRBD1,TRBJ1-2,ASGLWTGTYGYT
TRBV7-8,.,TRBJ2-7,ASSLARGSGEQY
TRBV7-9,TRBD2,TRBJ2-7,ASSSPGLAGKNPYEQY
TRBV5-1,.,TRBJ1-1,ASSVESLNTEAF
TRBV27,TRBD1,TRBJ2-7,ASHRQGTYEQY
TRBV7-9,.,TRBJ2-5,ASSGTLQGTQY
TRBV15,TRBD2,TRBJ2-5,ATSRQPEGGPKETQY
TRBV5-1,.,TRBJ2-2,ASSLRSTGPRELF
TRBV5-6,.,TRBJ1-4,ASSSGARKLF
TRBV19,TRBD2,TRBJ2-1,ASSIGTRGPGNEQF
TRBV25-1,.,TRBJ2-2,ASTRGTGELF
TRBV12-2,.,TRBJ2-2,ASRLGAGYTGELF
TRBV4-1,TRBD2,TRBJ2-1,ASSPLAGSSYNEQF
TRBV7-9,.,TRBJ2-1,ASSLDSNEQF
TRBV5-1,.,TRBJ2-5,ASSFLQETQY
TRBV2,TRBD2,TRBJ2-1,ASTSGTSGHNEQF
TRBV4-2,.,TRBJ1-5,ASSQALDQPQH
TRBV5-6,TRBD2,TRBJ2-1,ASSLVGGINEQF
TRBV5-4,.,TRBJ2-1,ASSTSARGNEQF
TRBV7-2,.,TRBJ2-2,ASSFLGGTGELF
TRBV15,TRBD2,TRBJ2-5,ATSSGLAGGRAETQY
TRBV5-1,.,TRBJ1-1,ASSLSQNTEAF
TRBV30,.,TRBJ1-2,AWSVSVVGYGYT
TRBV6-5,TRBD1,TRBJ1-1,ASSYSGTGDTEAF
TRBV7-9,.,TRBJ1-3,ASSLAQSGNTIY
TRBV5-6,TRBD1,TRBJ2-3,ASSQGQSTQY
TRBV6-1,.,TRBJ2-7,ASSEAFYYEQY
TRBV18,TRBD1,TRBJ1-6,ASSSGQGDNSPLH
TRBV2,TRBD1,TRBJ2-7,ATRDRIYEQY
TRBV4-2,.,TRBJ1-4,ASSHLTQGSVNEKLF
TRBV2,TRBD1,TRBJ1-5,ASSESLGQGNQPQH